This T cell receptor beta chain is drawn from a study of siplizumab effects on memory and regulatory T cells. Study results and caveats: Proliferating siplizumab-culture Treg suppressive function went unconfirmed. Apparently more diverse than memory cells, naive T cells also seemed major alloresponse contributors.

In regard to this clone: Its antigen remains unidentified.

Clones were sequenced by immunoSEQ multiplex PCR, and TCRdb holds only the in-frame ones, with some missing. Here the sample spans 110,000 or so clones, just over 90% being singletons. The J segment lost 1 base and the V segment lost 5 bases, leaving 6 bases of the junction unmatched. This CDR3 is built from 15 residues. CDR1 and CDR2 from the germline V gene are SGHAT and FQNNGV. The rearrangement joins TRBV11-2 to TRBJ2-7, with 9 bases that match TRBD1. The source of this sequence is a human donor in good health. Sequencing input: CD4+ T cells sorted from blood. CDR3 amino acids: CASSPGTGTSYEQYF. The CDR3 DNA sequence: TGTGCCAGCAGCCCAGGGACAGGGACTTCCTACGAGCAGTACTTC.